The sequence of this TCR beta chain was determined in a study of T cells in Graves' hyperthyroidism and ophthalmopathy. Germline CDR1 reads WNHNN; CDR2 reads SYGVQD (reference sequence). This CDR3 is built from 13 residues. Trimming stripped 10 bases from V and 0 bases from J, with 10 bases between. Study outcomes and limitations: Most clonotypes that expanded in the thyroid above 0.001 also showed up in blood.

The source material, RNA transcripts, was used to amplify TCR beta CDR3 regions. RT-PCR in the first round (using the HTBI primer set) targeted the TCR CDR3. MiXCR was run by TCRdb on the multiplex PCR reads, yielding one entry per CDR3 protein. In the table there are nearly 750,000 distinct CDR3 sequences, roughly a third of which are singletons. As concerns this clonotype: Antigen specificity is unknown.

The TCR sequence derives from a woman in her thirties or forties with Graves' hyperthyroidism. The chain recombines TRBV10-1 with TRBJ2-4, with D unresolved. The specimen was blood. The CDR3: CATLKIAKNIQYF. CDR3 in DNA: TGCGCCACCCTCAAAATAGCCAAAAACATTCAGTACTTC.